The next 13 T cell receptor beta chains were all read from a single sample in a study of T cell responses to AZD1222 COVID-19 vaccine. Here immunoSEQ multiplex PCR was the method, and the copy in TCRdb shows in-frame clones only, minus some. The sample has 200,000 to 250,000 clones, 90% to 95% seen once; the top ten hold over 1.5%. The sequenced sample was peripheral blood, obtained 28 days after the second dose of the MenACWY control vaccine. These receptors were taken from an adult who received the MenACWY meningococcal vaccine as a control.

The chain combines TRBV2 with TRBJ2-7; D may be TRBD1 (6 bases). This CDR3 contains 11 residues. Germline V CDR1 and CDR2: SNHLY, FYNNEI. V was trimmed by 8 bases and J by 4 bases, leaving 9 bases between them. Written as DNA, the CDR3 is TGTGCCAGCGGGCAGGGGTACGAGCAGTACTTC. It specifies CASGQGYEQYF.

This CDR3 reads CASSSPGISGELFF. The CDR3 nucleotides read TGCGCCAGCAGCAGCCCGGGCATCTCCGGGGAGCTGTTTTTT. The rearrangement links TRBV4-1 to TRBJ2-2; no reliable D call. The germline V gene has CDR1 MGHRA and CDR2 YSYEKL. The CDR3 is 14 amino acids. Trimming removed 5 bases from V and 6 bases from J, with 13 bases in between.

The V gene is TRBV6-2 or TRBV6-3, the J gene TRBJ1-1; the D is unclear. Germline V gene lookup returns CDR1 MNHEY and CDR2 SVGEGT. V lost 2 bases, J lost 7 bases, and 8 bases lay in between. The length of the CDR3 is 12 residues. CDR3 sequence reads: CASSYAEDEAFF. The DNA of the CDR3 is TGTGCCAGCAGTTACGCGGAAGATGAAGCTTTCTTT.

The chain joins TRBV6-5 to TRBJ1-5; 7 bases match TRBD1. The length of the CDR3 is 15 residues. Unmatched junction bases numbered 7, after V lost 6 bases and J lost 2 bases. Germline values: CDR1 MNHEY, CDR2 SVGAGI. CDR3 residues: CASRLTGLGNQPQHF. CDR3 bases: TGTGCCAGCAGGTTGACAGGGTTGGGCAATCAGCCCCAGCATTTT.

The chain employs TRBV27 and TRBJ1-6; TRBD1 might be the D (5 bases). CDR1 and CDR2 (germline): MNHEY, SMNVEV (reference sequence). V was trimmed by 0 bases and J by 6 bases, leaving 6 bases between them. The CDR3 length is 14 residues. The CDR3 region has the DNA TGTGCCAGCAGTTTATCAGGGGCTAATTCACCCCTCCACTTT. As protein: CASSLSGANSPLHF.

The chain joins TRBV28 to TRBJ2-5, with TRBD1 as a possible D gene (5 bases). The V gene's germline CDR1 is MDHEN and CDR2 SYDVKM. V gave up 2 bases and J gave up 4 bases, with 11 bases separating them. This CDR3 contains 14 residues. For the CDR3, the DNA is TGTGCCAGCAGTTTAGGCAGGGAATTAGAGACCCAGTACTTC. This translates into CASSLGRELETQYF.

This clone was recorded once. The chain has TRBV5-1 and TRBJ1-1, with D perhaps TRBD1 (6 bases). Germline lookup yields CDR1 SGHRS and CDR2 YFSETQ. Trimming removed 6 bases at V and 0 bases at J, with 12 bases between. The length of the CDR3 is 14 residues. The CDR3 DNA is TGCGCCAGCAAGGTGGCAGGGGTGAACACTGAAGCTTTCTTT. Its protein is CASKVAGVNTEAFF.

This chain connects TRBV14 to TRBJ1-3; D unresolved. Germline lookup yields CDR1 SGHDN and CDR2 FVKESK. The CDR3 runs to 15 residues. V lost 1 base and J lost 0, with 7 bases in between. CDR3 sequence: CASSQGSHSGNTIYF. CDR3 in DNA: TGTGCCAGCAGCCAAGGTAGCCACTCTGGAAACACCATATATTTT.

The chain has TRBV9 and TRBJ1-4; TRBD1 matches at 10 bases. V shed 3 bases and J 6 bases; nucleotides not matched to a gene: 5. Germline values: CDR1 SGDLS, CDR2 YYNGEE. The CDR3 is 15 residues long. The CDR3 DNA sequence: TGTGCCAGCAGCGCCGGGACAGGGGAGGATGAAAAACTGTTTTTT. Protein product: CASSAGTGEDEKLFF.

The chain employs TRBV7-2 and TRBJ1-5; D uncertain. V was trimmed by 2 bases and J by 4 bases, leaving 6 bases between them. The length of the CDR3 is 13 residues. CDR1 is SGHTA and CDR2 is FQGNSA in the germline V gene. In nucleotides, the CDR3 is TGTGCCAGCAGCTTACTCAATAATCAGCCCCAGCATTTT. Amino acids: CASSLLNNQPQHF.

The chain couples TRBV18 to TRBJ2-2; perhaps D is TRBD1 or TRBD2 (5 bases each). V dropped 5 bases and J dropped 2 bases, with 15 bases sitting between them. Per the germline V gene, CDR1 is KGHSH and CDR2 is LQKENI. CDR3 length: 16 amino acids. CDR3 sequence: CASSAHRDPNTGELFF. CDR3 in DNA: TGTGCCAGCTCAGCACACCGGGACCCAAACACCGGGGAGCTGTTTTTT.

The chain has TRBV19 and TRBJ2-3; D is uncertain. The CDR3 runs to 15 residues. Germline V CDR1 and CDR2: LNHDA, SQIVND (reference sequence). The ends were cut back, 0 bases at V and 4 bases at J, with 11 bases in the middle. For the CDR3, the DNA is TGTGCCAGTAGTATAGATATAGGTGCGTCAGATACGCAGTATTTT. It yields the protein CASSIDIGASDTQYF.

The rearrangement joins TRBV7-9 to TRBJ2-1; unclear D gene. The CDR3 contains 14 residues. V lost 3 bases, J lost 5 bases, and 11 bases lay in between. In germline, CDR1 is SEHNR, CDR2 FQNEAQ (reference sequence). The CDR3: CASSLGNPNNEQFF. In DNA, the CDR3 is TGTGCCAGCAGCTTGGGAAACCCGAACAATGAGCAGTTCTTC. Supplemented by reference TRBV7-9 and TRBJ2-1, the full variable domain reads DTGVSQNPRHKITKRGQNVTFRCDPISEHNRLYWYRQTLGQGPEFLTYFQNEAQLEKSRLLSDRFSAERPKGSFSTLEIQRTEQGDSAMYLCASSLGNPNNEQFFGPGTRLTVL.